The present entry profiles one T cell receptor (beta chain) with its context. These data originate in a study of sequential checkpoint blockade in melanoma. Study in general: Patients were randomized 1:1 to nivolumab-then-ipilimumab or ipilimumab-then-nivolumab first-line. Maintenance nivolumab came after either treatment sequence.

The V and J ends lost 1 base and 6 bases respectively, with 16 bases between them. The CDR3 length is 15 residues. Looked up from germline, CDR1 is SGHRS and CDR2 is YFSETQ. Sequenced by immunoSEQ multiplex PCR; TCRdb stores in-frame clones only, minus some. The data show about 40,000 clones, 86% seen once. Stated treatment: randomized to nivolumab then ipilimumab (arm A) or the reverse (arm B). DNA-damaging chemotherapy had not been given to any patient beforehand. Live CD3+CD8+ CD19− CD56− cells were sorted from PBMCs. This sequence was found in a human donor with melanoma. The sample consisted of CD8+ T cells sorted from blood (inferred from file names), taken from a patient given nivolumab and ipilimumab in sequence. This chain uses TRBV5-1 with TRBJ1-1; the D gene is possibly TRBD1 (5 bases). The DNA of the CDR3 is TGCGCCAGCAGCTTGAATTTTATCGGGGGAGCTGAAGCTTTCTTT. Its translation: CASSLNFIGGAEAFF.